One TCR beta chain is described in this entry. This sample was taken from a study of blood T cell repertoires in COVID-19. Background on the study: T cells, B-cell-depleted T cells, or PBMCs supplied cDNA or gDNA.

Sequencing used immunoSEQ multiplex PCR; TCRdb keeps in-frame clones, though not all of them. This sample has some 100,000 clones, with approximately 91% found just once. This CDR3 region has 16 residues. Trimming took 5 bases from V and 0 from J; bases not matched to a gene: 1. From germline, CDR1 is SGHVS and CDR2 FQNEAQ. The sample taken for sequencing was peripheral blood. V and J are TRBV7-8 and TRBJ2-3; 14 bases are shared with TRBD2. This receptor was obtained from a woman aged 70-85 years with acute or convalescent COVID-19. The CDR3 loop reads CASSRLAGGSTDTQYF. CDR3 DNA: TGTGCCAGCAGCCGACTAGCGGGGGGGAGCACAGATACGCAGTATTTT. The full variable domain, rest sourced from reference TRBV7-8 and TRBJ2-3, is GAGVSQSPRYKVAKRGQDVALRCDPISGHVSLFWYQQALGQGPEFLTYFQNEAQLDKSGLPSDRFFAERPEGSVSTLKIQRTQQEDSAVYLCASSRLAGGSTDTQYFGPGTRLTVL.